This T cell receptor (beta chain) was sequenced in a study of blood T cell repertoires in COVID-19. Looking at the study overall: Researchers got acute and convalescent COVID-19 samples from the United States, Italy and Spain. In each case, the material was cDNA or gDNA derived from T cells, B-cell-depleted T cells, or PBMCs.

This CDR3 is 15 amino acids long. After removal of 0 bases from V and 12 bases from J, the junction contained 8 bases not matched to a gene. Looked up from germline, CDR1 is LGHDT and CDR2 is YNNKEL (reference sequence). In the original analysis: It was from reference gene primer amplification that nucleated cell counts were estimated. Repertoires were generated with immunoSEQ multiplex PCR, while TCRdb's copy carries only in-frame clones and drops some. V, J and clone size are taken as reported in that table, and D and trimming were inferred from the DNA itself. The sample carries hundreds of thousands of clones, around 90% recorded once.

The sample comprised peripheral blood. This clonotype originated in a man in his late teens or twenties with active or convalescent COVID-19. V and J are TRBV3-1 (or the pseudogene TRBV3-2) and TRBJ1-6; the match to TRBD1 covers 7 bases. CDR3 amino acids: CASSQDDRASLPLHF. The CDR3 DNA is TGTGCCAGCAGCCAAGATGACAGGGCGTCCCTACCCCTCCACTTT.